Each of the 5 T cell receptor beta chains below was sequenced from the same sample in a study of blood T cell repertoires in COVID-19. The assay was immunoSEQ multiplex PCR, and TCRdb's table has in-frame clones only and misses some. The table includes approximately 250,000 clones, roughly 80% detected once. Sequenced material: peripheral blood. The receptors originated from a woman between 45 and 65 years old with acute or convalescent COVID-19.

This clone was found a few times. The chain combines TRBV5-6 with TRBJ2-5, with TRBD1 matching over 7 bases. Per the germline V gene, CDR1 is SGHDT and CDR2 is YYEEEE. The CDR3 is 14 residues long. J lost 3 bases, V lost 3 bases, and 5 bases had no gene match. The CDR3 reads CASSSQGVEETQYF. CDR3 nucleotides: TGTGCCAGCAGCTCCCAGGGGGTGGAAGAGACCCAGTACTTC.

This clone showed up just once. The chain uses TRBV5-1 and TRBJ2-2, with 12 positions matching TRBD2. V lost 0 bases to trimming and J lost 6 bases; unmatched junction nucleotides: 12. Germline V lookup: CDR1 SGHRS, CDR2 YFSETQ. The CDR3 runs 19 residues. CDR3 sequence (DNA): TGCGCCAGCAGCTTGGCAGGGACTAGCGGGTCCCCAGCGGCCGGGGAGCTGTTTTTT. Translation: CASSLAGTSGSPAAGELFF. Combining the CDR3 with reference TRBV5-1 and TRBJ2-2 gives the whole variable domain KAGVTQTPRYLIKTRGQQVTLSCSPISGHRSVSWYQQTPGQGLQFLFEYFSETQRNKGNFPGRFSGRQFSNSRSEMNVSTLELGDSALYLCASSLAGTSGSPAAGELFFGEGSRLTVL.

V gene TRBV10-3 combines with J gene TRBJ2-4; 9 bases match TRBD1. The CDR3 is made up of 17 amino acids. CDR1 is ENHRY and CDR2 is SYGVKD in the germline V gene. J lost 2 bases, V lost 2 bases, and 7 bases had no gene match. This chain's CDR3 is CAISEPTGGETKNIQYF. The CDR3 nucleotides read TGTGCCATCAGTGAGCCGACAGGGGGGGAAACCAAAAACATTCAGTACTTC.

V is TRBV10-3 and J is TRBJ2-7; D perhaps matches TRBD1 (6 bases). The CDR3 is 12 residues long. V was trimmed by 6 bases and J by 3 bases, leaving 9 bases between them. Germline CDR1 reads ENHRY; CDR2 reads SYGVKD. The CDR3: CAIRPQGYEQYF. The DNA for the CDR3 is TGTGCCATCAGGCCACAGGGCTACGAGCAGTACTTC.

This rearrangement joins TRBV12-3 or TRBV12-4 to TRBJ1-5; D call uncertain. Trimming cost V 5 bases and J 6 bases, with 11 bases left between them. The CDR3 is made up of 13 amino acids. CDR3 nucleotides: TGTGCCAGCAGTCCCGGGAACGCTCAGCCCCAGCATTTT. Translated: CASSPGNAQPQHF.